Shown below are 6 T cell receptor beta chains from a single sample sequenced in a study of blood T cell repertoires in COVID-19. Some clones are missing from TCRdb's copy, which holds only in-frame ones; the method was immunoSEQ multiplex PCR. This sample carries about 140,000 clones, about four fifths of them seen once, and the ten largest clones take roughly 14%. What was sequenced was peripheral blood. The receptors derive from a man aged 80 or over with acute or convalescent COVID-19.

The genes are TRBV18 and TRBJ1-4, with TRBD1 identical over 9 bases. There are 15 residues in the CDR3. V shed 3 bases and J 7 bases; nucleotides not matched to a gene: 6. Germline CDR1 reads KGHSH; CDR2 reads LQKENI. This CDR3 reads CASSPGTGSGEKLFF. The CDR3 DNA reads as TGTGCCAGCTCACCCGGGACAGGGTCTGGTGAAAAACTGTTTTTT. Drawing the rest from reference TRBV18 and TRBJ1-4, the complete variable domain is NAGVMQNPRHLVRRRGQEARLRCSPMKGHSHVYWYRQLPEEGLKFMVYLQKENIIDESGMPKERFSAEFPKEGPSILRIQQVVRGDSAAYFCASSPGTGSGEKLFFGSGTQLSVL.

This chain uses TRBV19 with TRBJ2-7; D is perhaps TRBD1 (6 bases). This CDR3 comprises 14 residues. CDR1 is LNHDA, CDR2 SQIVND, per germline (reference sequence). The V and J ends lost 6 bases and 4 bases respectively, with 16 bases between them. CDR3 DNA: TGTGCCAGTAGCACAGGGACCAGTGCTTACGAGCAGTACTTC. It encodes CASSTGTSAYEQYF.

The chain couples TRBV4-3 to TRBJ1-2; D is ambiguous. This CDR3 comprises 14 residues. V was pared by 1 base and J by 6 bases, with 12 bases between. Germline V lookup: CDR1 LGHNA, CDR2 YSLEER. The CDR3 spells CASSQAGRVNGYTF. CDR3 DNA sequence: TGCGCCAGCAGCCAAGCAGGAAGAGTTAATGGCTACACCTTC.

The sample holds many counts of this clone. The chain uses TRBV7-9 and TRBJ2-3; TRBD1 matches 7 bases. Germline V gives CDR1 SEHNR, CDR2 FQNEAQ (reference sequence). The ends lost 6 bases at V and 5 bases at J; junction bases unmatched: 23. The CDR3 runs 19 residues. The CDR3 protein is CASSHPLPPAQGLEDTQYF. As DNA, the CDR3 is TGTGCCAGCAGTCATCCGCTGCCCCCGGCACAGGGGCTGGAAGATACGCAGTATTTT.

V is TRBV15 and J is TRBJ1-1; the match to TRBD1 covers 7 bases. Trimming removed 1 base from V and 0 bases from J; junction bases left unmatched: 5. Germline loops: CDR1 LNHNV, CDR2 YYDKDF (reference sequence). The CDR3 consists of 16 residues. Written as DNA, the CDR3 is TGTGCCACCAGCAGAGGGTATGGGACAGTGAACACTGAAGCTTTCTTT. It encodes CATSRGYGTVNTEAFF.

This chain links TRBV7-9 with TRBJ1-2, with 7 bases aligning to TRBD1. The CDR3 runs 15 residues. In germline, CDR1 is SEHNR, CDR2 FQNEAQ (reference sequence). The junction had 9 bases not matched to a gene; V was cut back by 4 bases and J by 4 bases. DNA of the CDR3: TGTGCCAGCAGCTCCTTAAGGGACAGCCCCTATGGCTACACCTTC. Residues: CASSSLRDSPYGYTF.